The 5 T cell receptor beta chains below come from one sample, sequenced in a study of cytomegalovirus exposure and HLA in healthy donors. Method: immunoSEQ multiplex PCR; TCRdb's copy keeps in-frame clones and lacks some. The sample has around 250,000 clones; roughly 90% are singletons. Input material: PBMCs. Receptor source: a woman aged 18-30 years in good health and CMV-seronegative.

The chain joins TRBV30 to TRBJ2-5, with D perhaps TRBD2 (5 bases). Trimming left V 3 bases short and J 5 bases short, with 16 bases between. The V gene's germline CDR1 is GTSNPN and CDR2 SVGIG (reference sequence). This CDR3 has 14 amino acids. CDR3 nucleotide sequence: TGTGCCTGGAGCACCGGGATAGAGTCTGAGACCCAGTACTTC. It encodes CAWSTGIESETQYF.

The chain is built from TRBV18 and TRBJ1-1, with 10 bases that match TRBD1. The V gene's germline CDR1 is KGHSH and CDR2 LQKENI. After removal of 6 bases from V and 1 base from J, the junction contained 8 bases not matched to a gene. The CDR3 is 16 residues long. The CDR3 bases are TGTGCCAGCTCGTGGGACAGGGGTTCTGGGAACACTGAAGCTTTCTTT. Its translation is CASSWDRGSGNTEAFF.

V gene TRBV15 combines with J gene TRBJ1-1; TRBD1 is a possible D gene (6 bases). CDR3 length: 14 amino acids. Germline values: CDR1 LNHNV, CDR2 YYDKDF (reference sequence). V gave up 2 bases and J gave up 0 bases, with 7 bases separating them. CDR3 in amino acids: CATSRTGMNTEAFF. The CDR3 nucleotides read TGTGCCACCAGCAGAACAGGGATGAACACTGAAGCTTTCTTT. Together with reference TRBV15 and TRBJ1-1, the CDR3 gives the full variable domain: DAMVIQNPRYQVTQFGKPVTLSCSQTLNHNVMYWYQQKSSQAPKLLFHYYDKDFNNEADTPDNFQSRRPNTSFCFLDIRSPGLGDTAMYLCATSRTGMNTEAFFGQGTRLTVV.

The rearrangement joins TRBV27 to TRBJ1-2; 7 bases are a match to TRBD1. This CDR3 spans 13 amino acids. Germline CDR1 is MNHEY and CDR2 is SMNVEV (reference sequence). Trimming removed 8 bases from V and 2 bases from J; junction bases left unmatched: 5. In DNA form, the CDR3 reads TGTGCCAGCGGCCTACAGGGGAACTATGGCTACACCTTC. Residues: CASGLQGNYGYTF.

The chain recombines TRBV29-1 with TRBJ2-3; 12 bases are a match to TRBD1. The junction had 7 bases not matched to a gene; V was cut back by 8 bases and J by 4 bases. Germline V gene sequence: CDR1 SQVTM, CDR2 ANQGSEA. CDR3 length: 14 residues. The CDR3 sequence: CSTLGQGAPDTQYF. The CDR3 nucleotides read TGCAGCACCCTGGGACAGGGGGCCCCAGATACGCAGTATTTT.